Listed below are T cell receptor beta chains from one sample, sequenced in a study of cytomegalovirus exposure and HLA in healthy donors. Sequencing was performed with immunoSEQ multiplex PCR; in TCRdb, only in-frame clones are kept and a portion is missing. The repertoire holds under 150,000 clones, with around 69% as singletons. Sample: PBMCs. All receptors derive from a human donor in good health. Both conserved end residues are part of each CDR3. The D gene is left open where the match is weak. Clone size is shown for a subset of rows, as once, few, many or a class of expanded clone.

CDR3nt: TGTGCCTGGAGTATGGGGCCTGGTGGAAACACCATATATTTT; CDR3aa: CAWSMGPGGNTIYF; abundance: NA; v_gene: TRBV30; d_gene: NA; j_gene: TRBJ1-3
CDR3nt: TGTGCCAGCAGCCCCCGGGACATTCAGTACTTC; CDR3aa: CASSPRDIQYF; abundance: NA; v_gene: TRBV28; d_gene: NA; j_gene: TRBJ2-4
CDR3nt: TGTGCCAGCAGGGAGCCCGGGACTAGCTACAATGAGCAGTTCTTC; CDR3aa: CASREPGTSYNEQFF; abundance: few; v_gene: TRBV2; d_gene: TRBD2; j_gene: TRBJ2-1
CDR3nt: TGTGCCAGCAGCCTCATATTTGGACAGGGTCCAGAGACCCAGTACTTC; CDR3aa: CASSLIFGQGPETQYF; abundance: NA; v_gene: TRBV7-2; d_gene: TRBD1; j_gene: TRBJ2-5
CDR3nt: TGTGCCAGCAGCAGAGGGACAGGGAGTGACAATGAGCAGTTCTTC; CDR3aa: CASSRGTGSDNEQFF; abundance: NA; v_gene: TRBV5-4; d_gene: TRBD1; j_gene: TRBJ2-1
CDR3nt: TGTGCCAGCAGCTGGGGCGCCGGGAACACTGAAGCTTTCTTT; CDR3aa: CASSWGAGNTEAFF; abundance: NA; v_gene: TRBV5-6; d_gene: NA; j_gene: TRBJ1-1
CDR3nt: TGTGTCACCACCAGGGGACAGGGAAACACCGGGGAGCTGTTTTTT; CDR3aa: CVTTRGQGNTGELFF; abundance: NA; v_gene: TRBV19; d_gene: TRBD1; j_gene: TRBJ2-2
CDR3nt: TGTGCCAGTAGCGCCGGGACATGGGACGCTTTCTTT; CDR3aa: CASSAGTWDAFF; abundance: medium-sized; v_gene: TRBV19; d_gene: NA; j_gene: TRBJ1-1
CDR3nt: TGTGCCAGCAGCTGGGCAGGGTACCATGAGCAGTTCTTC; CDR3aa: CASSWAGYHEQFF; abundance: NA; v_gene: TRBV25-1; d_gene: NA; j_gene: TRBJ2-1
CDR3nt: TGTGCCATCAAGGACAGGGGGAACTACGAGCAGTACTTC; CDR3aa: CAIKDRGNYEQYF; abundance: NA; v_gene: TRBV6-6; d_gene: TRBD1; j_gene: TRBJ2-7
CDR3nt: TGTGCCAGCAGTGAAGTCGAGCGCGTGGGGCTGTTTTTT; CDR3aa: CASSEVERVGLFF; abundance: NA; v_gene: TRBV6-1; d_gene: NA; j_gene: TRBJ2-2
CDR3nt: TGTGCCAGCTCACCGCAAACGACAGGGGCCGCCTCTCAGCCCCAGCATTTT; CDR3aa: CASSPQTTGAASQPQHF; abundance: NA; v_gene: TRBV18; d_gene: TRBD1; j_gene: TRBJ1-5
CDR3nt: TGTGCCAGCAGCTTAGGAATGGCAGGGGGCGTGAGCGGCTACACCTTC; CDR3aa: CASSLGMAGGVSGYTF; abundance: NA; v_gene: TRBV7-9; d_gene: TRBD1; j_gene: TRBJ1-2
CDR3nt: TGTGCCAGTAGTACCTCCGCAGTGCAGATCAATCAGCCCCAGCATTTT; CDR3aa: CASSTSAVQINQPQHF; abundance: NA; v_gene: TRBV19; d_gene: NA; j_gene: TRBJ1-5
CDR3nt: TGTGCCAGCAGCCCTCGGAGGGGACAGGGGACCACCGGGGAGCTGTTTTTT; CDR3aa: CASSPRRGQGTTGELFF; abundance: NA; v_gene: TRBV11-2; d_gene: TRBD1; j_gene: TRBJ2-2
CDR3nt: TGTGCCAGCAGCCCGACAGAGTACGAGCAGTACTTC; CDR3aa: CASSPTEYEQYF; abundance: NA; v_gene: TRBV2; d_gene: NA; j_gene: TRBJ2-7
CDR3nt: TGTGCCAGCAGGTCAGGGGCCTCCTACGAGCAGTACTTC; CDR3aa: CASRSGASYEQYF; abundance: NA; v_gene: TRBV2; d_gene: NA; j_gene: TRBJ2-7
CDR3nt: TGTGCCAGCAGCCCAAAGAGTGGGACAGGGGGTGGCTACACCTTC; CDR3aa: CASSPKSGTGGGYTF; abundance: NA; v_gene: TRBV21-1; d_gene: NA; j_gene: TRBJ1-2
CDR3nt: TGTGCCAGCATTAGTAGCGGGACACTAGGCACCGGGGAGCTGTTTTTT; CDR3aa: CASISSGTLGTGELFF; abundance: NA; v_gene: TRBV6-6; d_gene: TRBD2; j_gene: TRBJ2-2
CDR3nt: TGTGCCAGTAGCGCGGGGCAGGCCTACGAGCAGTACTTC; CDR3aa: CASSAGQAYEQYF; abundance: NA; v_gene: TRBV19; d_gene: NA; j_gene: TRBJ2-7
CDR3nt: TGTGCCAGCAGTTTACTAGCGTTTTACTACGAGCAGTACTTC; CDR3aa: CASSLLAFYYEQYF; abundance: NA; v_gene: TRBV28; d_gene: NA; j_gene: TRBJ2-7
CDR3nt: TGCGCCAGCAGCCAAGATCGGGCGGGACAGTTGTACGAGCAGTACTTC; CDR3aa: CASSQDRAGQLYEQYF; abundance: once; v_gene: TRBV4-3; d_gene: NA; j_gene: TRBJ2-7
CDR3nt: TGTGCCAGCAGCTCGCAGGGTCCTCGAAACAATTCACCCCTCCACTTT; CDR3aa: CASSSQGPRNNSPLHF; abundance: NA; v_gene: TRBV11-1; d_gene: NA; j_gene: TRBJ1-6
CDR3nt: TGTGCCAGCAGCCTAGTAGCGGGGCCCTACAATGAGCAGTTCTTC; CDR3aa: CASSLVAGPYNEQFF; abundance: NA; v_gene: TRBV5-4; d_gene: TRBD2; j_gene: TRBJ2-1
CDR3nt: TGTGCCAGCAGCTCATATGCCTTGGCGGCGGGGGTGAACTACGAGCAGTACTTC; CDR3aa: CASSSYALAAGVNYEQYF; abundance: NA; v_gene: TRBV7-8; d_gene: TRBD2; j_gene: TRBJ2-7
CDR3nt: TGTGCCAGCAGCCAAGGAACGGTCGGTAATTCACCCCTCCACTTT; CDR3aa: CASSQGTVGNSPLHF; abundance: NA; v_gene: TRBV4-2; d_gene: NA; j_gene: TRBJ1-6
CDR3nt: TGTGCCAGCAGCTTGGGAGGACTCGGGGACTATGGCTACACCTTC; CDR3aa: CASSLGGLGDYGYTF; abundance: NA; v_gene: TRBV5-4; d_gene: NA; j_gene: TRBJ1-2
CDR3nt: TGTGCCTGGAGTGTACCGCGGGGGGGCCGAGAGACCCAGTACTTC; CDR3aa: CAWSVPRGGRETQYF; abundance: once; v_gene: TRBV30; d_gene: TRBD2; j_gene: TRBJ2-5
CDR3nt: TGTGCCAGTAGTATTGTCGGGACAGGCCGCAATGAGCAGTTCTTC; CDR3aa: CASSIVGTGRNEQFF; abundance: few; v_gene: TRBV19; d_gene: TRBD1; j_gene: TRBJ2-1
CDR3nt: TGCAGCGTTAGGACAGGCCTATCCTACGAGCAGTACTTC; CDR3aa: CSVRTGLSYEQYF; abundance: NA; v_gene: TRBV29-1; d_gene: TRBD1; j_gene: TRBJ2-7
CDR3nt: TGTGCCAGCAGTTATTGGCCCCCCCGACAGGGTTATCAGCCCCAGCATTTT; CDR3aa: CASSYWPPRQGYQPQHF; abundance: once; v_gene: TRBV27; d_gene: TRBD1; j_gene: TRBJ1-5
CDR3nt: TGTGCCAGCAGCTTAAATAGGGGAACTGAAGCTTTCTTT; CDR3aa: CASSLNRGTEAFF; abundance: few; v_gene: TRBV7-3; d_gene: NA; j_gene: TRBJ1-1
CDR3nt: TGTGCCAGTAGTATACAGGGTGCCCAGCATTTT; CDR3aa: CASSIQGAQHF; abundance: NA; v_gene: TRBV19; d_gene: NA; j_gene: TRBJ1-5
CDR3nt: TGTGCCAGCAGTTTAGCTCCACCAGGGGTGAATGAGCAGTTCTTC; CDR3aa: CASSLAPPGVNEQFF; abundance: NA; v_gene: TRBV27; d_gene: NA; j_gene: TRBJ2-1
CDR3nt: TGTGCCAGCAGCCCACAGGGGCTCGGCTCTGAAGCTTTCTTT; CDR3aa: CASSPQGLGSEAFF; abundance: NA; v_gene: TRBV7-9; d_gene: TRBD1; j_gene: TRBJ1-1
CDR3nt: TGTGCCAGCAGCTCCGGGACAGGGGGCCGCGAGCAGTACTTC; CDR3aa: CASSSGTGGREQYF; abundance: NA; v_gene: TRBV25-1; d_gene: TRBD1; j_gene: TRBJ2-7
CDR3nt: TGTGCCAGCAGAAACCGAACTAGCAGCACAGATACGCAGTATTTT; CDR3aa: CASRNRTSSTDTQYF; abundance: once; v_gene: TRBV7-2; d_gene: NA; j_gene: TRBJ2-3
CDR3nt: TGTGCCAGCAGCTTAGGGGCGGGACCCAATGAGCAGTTCTTC; CDR3aa: CASSLGAGPNEQFF; abundance: NA; v_gene: TRBV7-2; d_gene: NA; j_gene: TRBJ2-1
CDR3nt: TGTGCCAGCAAACTAGGCACGGAAACCGAGAACACCGGGGAGCTGTTTTTT; CDR3aa: CASKLGTETENTGELFF; abundance: few; v_gene: TRBV27; d_gene: NA; j_gene: TRBJ2-2
CDR3nt: TGTGCCAGCAGCCCAAATAGGCTAGCGGGAGCCGGGGAGCTGTTTTTT; CDR3aa: CASSPNRLAGAGELFF; abundance: NA; v_gene: TRBV7-3; d_gene: TRBD2; j_gene: TRBJ2-2
CDR3nt: TGTGCCAGCAGCATCGACAGGGTAGAGCAGAAACTGTTTTTT; CDR3aa: CASSIDRVEQKLFF; abundance: NA; v_gene: TRBV7-9; d_gene: TRBD1; j_gene: TRBJ1-4
CDR3nt: TGTGCCAGCAGCCGGTCTTACGGGAGCGAAAAACTGTTTTTT; CDR3aa: CASSRSYGSEKLFF; abundance: NA; v_gene: TRBV9; d_gene: NA; j_gene: TRBJ1-4
CDR3nt: TGCGCCAGCAGCCCAAAAGATCGAAACAACCTGGCGGGCAATCAGCCCCAGCATTTT; CDR3aa: CASSPKDRNNLAGNQPQHF; abundance: NA; v_gene: TRBV4-1; d_gene: NA; j_gene: TRBJ1-5
CDR3nt: TGCGCCAGCAGCTTGAAAACAGGGGGCATCTACGAGCAGTACTTC; CDR3aa: CASSLKTGGIYEQYF; abundance: NA; v_gene: TRBV5-1; d_gene: TRBD1; j_gene: TRBJ2-7
CDR3nt: TGCAGTGCTAGAGCAGGGACAGAGCAGTACTTC; CDR3aa: CSARAGTEQYF; abundance: few; v_gene: TRBV20-1; d_gene: NA; j_gene: TRBJ2-7
CDR3nt: TGTGCCTGGCGTCGGGACAGGGCTTCACCCCTCCACTTT; CDR3aa: CAWRRDRASPLHF; abundance: NA; v_gene: TRBV30; d_gene: TRBD1; j_gene: TRBJ1-6
CDR3nt: TGTGCCAGCAGCTTAGGGGCAGTTATCTACAATGAGCAGTTCTTC; CDR3aa: CASSLGAVIYNEQFF; abundance: NA; v_gene: TRBV7-8; d_gene: NA; j_gene: TRBJ2-1
CDR3nt: TGTGCCACCAGCAGGGCCCCAGGGGAGCCCCAGCATTTT; CDR3aa: CATSRAPGEPQHF; abundance: once; v_gene: TRBV15; d_gene: NA; j_gene: TRBJ1-5
CDR3nt: TGTGCCAGCAGCCAGGAACCGGGACAGATTATTGAAGCTTTCTTT; CDR3aa: CASSQEPGQIIEAFF; abundance: few; v_gene: TRBV4-2; d_gene: TRBD1; j_gene: TRBJ1-1
CDR3nt: TGTGCCAGCAGTTTACCAGGCACTGAAGCTTTCTTT; CDR3aa: CASSLPGTEAFF; abundance: NA; v_gene: TRBV27; d_gene: NA; j_gene: TRBJ1-1
CDR3nt: TGTGCCAGCAGCGTAGAAGGGCTAGCGTTGGCAGATACGCAGTATTTT; CDR3aa: CASSVEGLALADTQYF; abundance: NA; v_gene: TRBV9; d_gene: NA; j_gene: TRBJ2-3
CDR3nt: TGTGCCATCAGTGAGGGAGGGAAAGGGGACACTGAAGCTTTCTTT; CDR3aa: CAISEGGKGDTEAFF; abundance: NA; v_gene: TRBV10-3; d_gene: NA; j_gene: TRBJ1-1
CDR3nt: TGTGCCAGCAGTTCCACCTCTGGGACAGTGCGCTCTGGGGCCAACGTCCTGACTTTC; CDR3aa: CASSSTSGTVRSGANVLTF; abundance: NA; v_gene: TRBV27; d_gene: TRBD1; j_gene: TRBJ2-6